This TCR beta chain emerged from a study of a mutant IDH1 vaccine in newly diagnosed glioma. The wider study: With temozolomide cycles, or 4-6 weeks after radiotherapy alone, vaccination was started.

Note on this clone: The antigen remains unidentified.

Time point reported: week 35, safety follow-up. A 20-mer mutant IDH1 peptide at 300 ug was injected subcutaneously with topical imiquimod. V was clipped by 2 bases and J by 4 bases, with 11 bases between them. The germline gives CDR1 MNHEY, CDR2 SVGAGI. There are 14 residues in the CDR3. Profiling relied on immunoSEQ multiplex PCR, and the TCRdb table lists in-frame clones only, not all of them. Among fewer than 55,000 clones listed, 80% to 85% were seen once. This TCR came from a woman aged 40-49 years with glioma. Some clones in this sample may be carry-over from other donors' samples. The chain couples TRBV6-5 to TRBJ1-2; D is possibly TRBD1 (5 bases). The sequences come from PBMCs, collected from a glioma patient whose treatment included an IDH1 peptide vaccine. The CDR3 here is CASSYIQGSYGYTF. In nucleotides, the CDR3 is TGTGCCAGCAGTTACATTCAGGGCAGCTATGGCTACACCTTC.